This T cell receptor beta chain was sequenced in a study of blood T cell repertoires in COVID-19. About the study: Samples representing acute and convalescent COVID-19 were sourced from the United States, Italy and Spain. The analysed material was cDNA or gDNA that came from T cells, B-cell-depleted T cells, or PBMCs.

As to this clone: Other DNA sequences within the sample encode an identical CDR3.

Germline CDR1 is SGHDT and CDR2 is YYEEEE. V was pared by 0 bases and J by 5 bases, with 9 bases between. The length of the CDR3 is 14 residues. In the original processing: From reference gene primer amplification, estimates of nucleated cell counts were derived. Sequencing used immunoSEQ multiplex PCR; TCRdb keeps in-frame clones, though not all of them. For V, J and clone size, that table is used; D and trimming come from the DNA. The sample has fewer than 250,000 clones; 70% to 90% are singletons. This chain links TRBV5-6 with TRBJ2-1; no reliable D call. Input material: peripheral blood. This clonotype was obtained from a woman between 70 and 85 years old with active or convalescent COVID-19. As DNA, the CDR3 is TGTGCCAGCAGCTTGGGACTCGCGAACAATGAGCAGTTCTTC. Its protein product is CASSLGLANNEQFF.